Following are 4 T cell receptor beta chains from one sample sequenced in a study of control samples from healthy donors and cancer patients. Libraries were prepared by immunoSEQ multiplex PCR; TCRdb keeps only in-frame clonotypes and omits some of them. The sample shows 160,000 or so clones, roughly nine tenths of them seen only once. Material: blood. The receptors derive from a woman aged 25 to 45 in good health.

The V gene is TRBV2, the J gene TRBJ1-5; D remains ambiguous. This CDR3 contains 10 residues. CDR1 and CDR2 (germline): SNHLY, FYNNEI. Trimming took off 10 bases at V and 6 bases at J, with 7 bases between the two ends. This chain's CDR3 is CANRLQPQHF. The CDR3 nucleotides read TGTGCCAACCGGCTTCAGCCCCAGCATTTT.

This clone was observed a single time. The rearrangement joins TRBV13 to TRBJ2-2, with 7 bases that match TRBD2. V lost 3 bases, J lost 1 base, and 8 bases stayed unmatched. This CDR3 is 17 amino acids long. CDR1 and CDR2 (germline): PRHDT, FYEKMQ (reference sequence). Here the CDR3 DNA reads TGTGCCAGCAGCTTGATTGGACTAGGAGGGAACACCGGGGAGCTGTTTTTT. Its translation is CASSLIGLGGNTGELFF.

This clone turned up a few times. Compared with germline, one end of the junction differs, possibly owing to a read error. The V call is TRBV12-3 or TRBV12-4, the J call TRBJ1-1; D is unclear. The CDR3 is 13 residues long. In DNA, the CDR3 is TGTGCCAGCAGTCCTAGTCACTCGGGCCGACCGTTTTTT. Its translation: CASSPSHSGRPFF.

The V call is TRBV5-1, the J call TRBJ2-7; 11 bases align to TRBD1. V lost 1 base to trimming and J lost 6 bases; unmatched junction nucleotides: 6. Germline V gives CDR1 SGHRS, CDR2 YFSETQ. The CDR3 loop spans 15 amino acids. CDR3 amino acids: CASSLYPGTGGEQYF. Written as DNA, the CDR3 is TGCGCCAGCAGCTTGTACCCCGGGACAGGGGGCGAGCAGTACTTC.